This T cell receptor beta chain stems from a study of radiation and T cells in renal cell carcinoma (TCRdb year 2020). With respect to the entire study: Samples came from a clinical trial, in which primary renal cell carcinomas received 15 Gy stereotactic body radiation therapy followed by nephrectomy 4 weeks later. TCR beta sequencing covered over 50 samples in total, comprising some 25 tumors and roughly 27 peripheral blood samples. Across all 50 or so samples, 3.8 million or so unique CDR3 nucleotide sequences encoding 2.5 million to 3 million unique CDR3 amino acid sequences were identified. The investigation overall reported the following: Top tumor clonotypes rose in blood from baseline to 2 weeks post-radiation, then contracted by 4 weeks, suggesting transient expansion of tumor-resident clones. With a single-armed trial design, the study had no way to address how radiation dose or scheduling affects the TCR repertoire. Dynamics of the blood repertoire were not tracked past 4 weeks after treatment. Because no pretreatment tumor biopsies were available, whether clonotypes were present in the tumor at baseline could not be determined.

Notes on this clone: The antigen it binds to is not known. It has no much larger one-base neighbor in the sample; base qualities were not kept.

Following the manufacturer's recommendations, the immunoSEQ kit was used to generate TCR beta libraries from genomic DNA. To prepare libraries, a first multiplex PCR with proprietary primers was run, followed by a second PCR that added unique barcodes, and a bead cleanup was done after each round. Each sample batch included a kit-provided positive control reaction and a negative control reaction. The final libraries were assessed on an Agilent 4200 TapeStation D1000 ScreenTape, pooled by volume, and quantified by qPCR. Sequencing was performed on an Illumina NextSeq500 using a MidOutput 150-cycle cartridge, with 156 Read1 cycles, 15 Index1 cycles, and the kit custom primers. The pooled library was loaded at around 1.1 pM with an approximately 18% PhiX control spike-in. In the authors' own workflow: Vendor-processed data were analyzed in R, with a clonotype defined as all T cells sharing the same CDR3 nucleotide sequence. For clone abundance analyses, frequencies were normalized to the 10,000 most abundant clones per sample. Public T cell clones, which averaged fewer than five per sample, were excluded before analysis. A difference in abundance of at least 32-fold between compartments was used to define tumor-enriched and baseline blood-enriched clonotypes. Clonotypes expanded or contracted between blood time points were identified with a beta-binomial differential abundance model. Similarity between tumor and blood repertoires was quantified using the Baroni-Urbani and Buser coefficient, and groups were compared with two-tailed Wilcoxon tests in R. Not all clones reach the TCRdb copy of this immuneACCESS table, which keeps in-frame sequences only. Checked studies attribute under half of the gap to unresolved V genes and leave the rest unexplained. Clonal size and the V and J genes are those of that table, whereas D and trimming came from the DNA. This sample has 160,000 or so clones in its table, and roughly 90% of those were observed once. The ten largest clonotypes hold 10% to 15% of the sample.

What this sample's time point label stands for: blood 2 weeks post-SBRT. The treatment or condition label corresponds to: 15 Gy SBRT to primary tumor, nephrectomy 4 weeks later. To follow tumor-enriched clonotypes, peripheral blood was collected serially from radiation-treated patients at baseline and again at 2 weeks and 4 weeks after SBRT. Every patient's renal cell carcinoma showed clear cell pathology. The QIAamp DNA Blood Mini Kit (Qiagen) was used to prepare genomic DNA for TCR sequencing. Samples were included in the analyses only if all quality control checks were passed. The material was blood, obtained from a patient whose treatment included radiotherapy and nephrectomy. This TCR was sampled from a woman in her 50s with renal cell carcinoma.

The CDR3 loop reads CASSISQGSYGYTF. The DNA reads TGTGCCAGTAGTATTTCACAGGGGAGCTATGGCTACACCTTC. The chain is assembled from TRBV19 and TRBJ1-2; 7 bases in the junction line up with TRBD1. Compared with germline, V lacks 3 bases and J lacks 4 bases; bases without a gene match: 5. CDR1 is given as LNHDA and CDR2 as SQIVND, both from the germline V gene (reference sequence). Its CDR3 holds 14 amino acids, cysteine through phenylalanine. CDR3 DNA is the only sequence kept; it has 42 bases, read in frame from the first base.